This TCR beta chain originates from a study of T cell responses to AZD1222 COVID-19 vaccine. A word on this clone: The antigen remains unidentified.

Findings and limits, study-wide: Recipients of AZD1222 seropositive at baseline numbered only five or six.

The trim removed 2 bases at V and 0 bases at J, leaving 4 bases unmatched. The CDR3 loop spans 15 amino acids. Germline V gene sequence: CDR1 SGHAT, CDR2 FQNNGV. Assay: immunoSEQ multiplex PCR; the TCRdb copy retains only in-frame clones and omits some. The top ten hold approximately 0.96% of the sample, which has about 140,000 clones, just over 90% seen once. The rearrangement links TRBV11-2 to TRBJ2-7; TRBD2 matches 7 bases. Sequencing was performed on peripheral blood, taken on day 0 of MenACWY control vaccination. The TCR originated in an adult in good health. CDR3 sequence reads: CASSLSRGDSYEQYF. The CDR3 nucleotides are TGTGCCAGCAGCTTAAGTCGGGGGGACTCCTACGAGCAGTACTTC.